The 10 T cell receptor beta chains below were found in one sample sequenced in a study of monozygotic twins with inflammatory bowel disease. For each CDR3 protein, TCRdb gives one entry from its re-call of the 5' RACE reads, without DNA. Its listing shows some 150,000 distinct CDR3 sequences. Sequencing was carried out using blood. These receptors originate from a human donor with ulcerative colitis or Crohn's disease, or a healthy co-twin of an affected twin (not recorded which).

The rearrangement links TRBV7-2 to TRBJ1-2; as DNA is missing, the TRBD1 call by TCRdb cannot be tested. The CDR3 covers 14 residues. Germline V gene data show CDR1 as SGHTA and CDR2 as FQGNSA. CDR3 sequence reads: CASSLAWGGYGYTF.

This chain connects TRBV20-1 to TRBJ2-7; TCRdb's D gene call, TRBD1, goes unchecked for lack of DNA. This CDR3 has 12 amino acids. Per the germline V gene, CDR1 is DFQATT and CDR2 is SNEGSKA (reference sequence). The CDR3: CSARPGGYEQYF.

The J gene is TRBJ1-2, the V gene TRBV28; TCRdb's D call of TRBD1 is untestable without DNA. The CDR3 contains 14 residues. CDR1 and CDR2 (germline): MDHEN, SYDVKM. This CDR3 is CASRGSGISYGYTF.

The chain couples TRBV6-1 to TRBJ2-5; TCRdb designates TRBD2, a call that cannot be tested without DNA. CDR1 is MNHNS and CDR2 is SASEGT in the germline V gene. The CDR3 is made up of 15 amino acids. The CDR3 here is CASTRLAGGWETQYF.

V usage is TRBV6-2 or TRBV6-3 and J usage is TRBJ1-1; absent DNA, TCRdb's TRBD1 call cannot be checked. Germline lookup yields CDR1 MNHEY and CDR2 SVGEGT. The CDR3 spans 16 residues. This CDR3 is CASSLRLTKGWTEAFF.

The chain is built from TRBV5-1 and TRBJ2-7; the D gene TCRdb calls, TRBD1, cannot be checked with no DNA. The CDR3 is 14 residues long. CDR1 and CDR2 (germline): SGHRS, YFSETQ. The CDR3 region is CARRTGTERTEQYF.

The chain employs TRBV18 and TRBJ2-4; TCRdb's D call of TRBD2 is untestable without DNA. The CDR3 runs 16 residues. CDR1 and CDR2 from the germline V gene are KGHSH and LQKENI. The CDR3: CASSPPRVDSKNIQYF.

The chain employs TRBV20-1 and TRBJ2-3; the TRBD2 assignment by TCRdb is unverifiable without DNA. This CDR3 has 19 residues. Germline CDR1 is DFQATT and CDR2 is SNEGSKA (reference sequence). The CDR3 sequence is CSARPLTSGGWGGTDTQYF.

This clonotype is identified as medium-sized from frequency. This chain joins TRBV20-1 and TRBJ2-5; TCRdb indicates TRBD2, and absent DNA this call remains unverified. This CDR3 has 14 amino acids. Germline V CDR1 and CDR2: DFQATT, SNEGSKA (reference sequence). The CDR3 region is CSARRSGGSETQYF.

This chain joins TRBV11-2 and TRBJ1-6. The CDR3 is 19 amino acids. Germline loops: CDR1 SGHAT, CDR2 FQNNGV. CDR3 sequence: CASSFRLAGRGPYNSPLHF.